These T cell receptor beta chains were read from a single sample in a study of blood T cell repertoires in COVID-19. The assay was immunoSEQ multiplex PCR, and TCRdb's table has in-frame clones only and misses some. This table holds about 140,000 clones, about 85% found once. Input material: peripheral blood. These receptors all stem from a human donor in a cohort sampled during active COVID-19. Each CDR3 is given with its conserved first and last residue. The D gene is left open where the match is weak. For some rows the clone size is stated as once, few or many, or as a class when expanded; others skip it.

j_gene | abundance | v_gene | d_gene | CDR3nt | CDR3aa
TRBJ2-6 | NA | TRBV5-4 | TRBD1 | TGTGCCAGCAGCCGCTGGGGACAGGGGGTCTCTGGGGCCAACGTCCTGACTTTC | CASSRWGQGVSGANVLTF
TRBJ1-1 | NA | TRBV6-5 | NA | TGTGCCAGCCGCCGAGGGCGCGACACTGAAGCTTTCTTT | CASRRGRDTEAFF
TRBJ2-5 | NA | TRBV3-1/TRBV3-2 | NA | TGTGCCAGCAGAGGACAATTAGGGGAGACCCAGTACTTC | CASRGQLGETQYF
TRBJ2-1 | NA | TRBV7-3 | NA | TGTGCCAGCAGCGAGTACAGGGCCTCGCGCAATGAGCAGTTCTTC | CASSEYRASRNEQFF
TRBJ2-1 | NA | TRBV19 | TRBD2 | TGTGCCAGTAGTGGGCGACTAGCGGGTTTATCCTACAATGAGCAGTTCTTC | CASSGRLAGLSYNEQFF
TRBJ2-1 | NA | TRBV2 | NA | TGTGCCAGCAGTGAGGGGGGCTCCTACAATGAGCAGTTCTTC | CASSEGGSYNEQFF
TRBJ2-7 | NA | TRBV5-1 | TRBD2 | TGCGCCAGCAGCTCAACTAGCGGGTCCTACGAGCAGTACTTC | CASSSTSGSYEQYF
TRBJ2-7 | once | TRBV28 | TRBD1 | TGTGCCAGCAGTTCCTCGGGGACAGGGAAGAGGGAGCAGTACTTC | CASSSSGTGKREQYF
TRBJ2-2 | NA | TRBV12-1 | NA | TGTGCCAGCAGCTTGCGCCTAGCGGGAGGGGACGGGGAGCTGTTTTTT | CASSLRLAGGDGELFF
TRBJ1-1 | NA | TRBV29-1 | NA | TGCAGCGTGAGCGCGGCGATGAACACTGAAGCTTTCTTT | CSVSAAMNTEAFF
TRBJ1-1 | NA | TRBV6-5 | TRBD1 | TGTGCCAGCAGTTACGACAGGGGAGTCACTGAAGCTTTCTTT | CASSYDRGVTEAFF
TRBJ2-7 | NA | TRBV30 | TRBD2 | TGTGCCTGGAGCCCCGGGGGGAGAGGGAACGAGCAGTACTTC | CAWSPGGRGNEQYF
TRBJ1-1 | NA | TRBV15 | TRBD1 | TGTGCCACCAGCAGAGAAGGGGGCGAGTACACTGAAGCTTTCTTT | CATSREGGEYTEAFF
TRBJ2-2 | NA | TRBV5-1 | NA | TGCGCCAGCAGCTTGACGGAGTCGAACACCGGGGAGCTGTTTTTT | CASSLTESNTGELFF
TRBJ2-1 | NA | TRBV19 | TRBD1 | TGTGCCAGTAGTGCCTGGACAGGGTGGTACAATGAGCAGTTCTTC | CASSAWTGWYNEQFF
TRBJ2-7 | NA | TRBV4-1 | TRBD2 | TGCGCCAGCAGCCAAGATCCAGCGGGAGGGTCGTCCGAGCAGTACTTC | CASSQDPAGGSSEQYF
TRBJ1-2 | NA | TRBV6-6 | TRBD1 | TGTGCCAGCAGTTCACAGGGGGCCGACTATGGCTACACCTTC | CASSSQGADYGYTF
TRBJ2-7 | NA | TRBV7-3 | NA | TGTGCCAGCAGCTTAAATGCCGGGGCCTACGAGCAGTACTTC | CASSLNAGAYEQYF
TRBJ2-1 | NA | TRBV6-2/TRBV6-3 | TRBD1 | TGTGCCAGCAGTTACGAGAGGGGGCGCTCCGAGTTCTTC | CASSYERGRSEFF
TRBJ2-1 | NA | TRBV21-1 | NA | TGTGCCAGCCACAAGGGGGTCAAGGGCTGCAATGAGCAGTTCTTC | CASHKGVKGCNEQFF
TRBJ1-3 | NA | TRBV2 | TRBD1 | TGTGCCAGCAGTGACCGGCGGACAGGCGGCCCTTCCTTCTCTGGAAACACCATATATTTT | CASSDRRTGGPSFSGNTIYF
TRBJ2-3 | NA | TRBV6-2/TRBV6-3 | TRBD2 | TGTGCCAGCAGTTACATTGCGGGAGAAGTAGATACGCAGTATTTT | CASSYIAGEVDTQYF
TRBJ1-6 | NA | TRBV18 | TRBD1 | TGTGCCAGCTCGACGGACAGGGCGGGGAATTCACCCCTCCACTTT | CASSTDRAGNSPLHF
TRBJ2-1 | NA | TRBV3-1/TRBV3-2 | TRBD2 | TGTGCCAGCAGCCAGCATGGGACTAGCGGGAGTACGGGCCATGAGCAGTTCTTC | CASSQHGTSGSTGHEQFF
TRBJ2-3 | NA | TRBV3-1/TRBV3-2 | TRBD2 | TGTGCCAGCAGCCCTAGCGGGAGGGTAGGGACGCAGTATTTT | CASSPSGRVGTQYF
TRBJ2-1 | NA | TRBV6-5 | NA | TGTGCCAGCCGAGCGATGGGTTCCTACAATGAGCAGTTCTTC | CASRAMGSYNEQFF
TRBJ2-2 | NA | TRBV19 | NA | TGTGCCAGTAGTTCGACGGGAGACACCGGGGAGCTGTTTTTT | CASSSTGDTGELFF
TRBJ2-5 | NA | TRBV12-3/TRBV12-4 | NA | TGTGCCAGCAGTTTCGGAGAGACCCAGTACTTC | CASSFGETQYF
TRBJ1-1 | NA | TRBV15 | TRBD1 | TGTGCCACCAGCAGACGTGACAGGGGAAGGCTGAACACTGAAGCTTTCTTT | CATSRRDRGRLNTEAFF
TRBJ1-5 | NA | TRBV6-6 | NA | TGTGCCAGCAGTTACTCCCGACCGAGGGGCAATCAGCCCCAGCATTTT | CASSYSRPRGNQPQHF
TRBJ2-7 | few | TRBV27 | NA | TGTGCCAGCAGTTTAACAGCCCTCAACTCCTACGAGCAGTACTTC | CASSLTALNSYEQYF
TRBJ2-7 | NA | TRBV11-2 | NA | TGTGCCAGCAGCCCTAGTCGAAACGAGCAGTACTTC | CASSPSRNEQYF
TRBJ1-1 | few | TRBV11-3 | NA | TGTGCCAGCAGCTTACGGGGGGGGAACACTGAAGCTTTCTTT | CASSLRGGNTEAFF
TRBJ1-1 | NA | TRBV11-1 | NA | TGTGCCAGCAGCCCAGGACAGAACACTGAAGCTTTCTTT | CASSPGQNTEAFF
TRBJ2-5 | NA | TRBV11-1 | TRBD2 | TGTGCCAGCAGCTTACAAGGACTAGCGGTAGAGACCCAGTACTTC | CASSLQGLAVETQYF
TRBJ1-2 | NA | TRBV19 | NA | TGTGCCAGTAGTCCGACAGGCGCTGTTGGCTACACCTTC | CASSPTGAVGYTF
TRBJ2-1 | NA | TRBV7-3 | TRBD2 | TGTGCCAGCAGCTTAACGAGCGGGATCTACAATGAGCAGTTCTTC | CASSLTSGIYNEQFF
TRBJ1-6 | NA | TRBV3-1/TRBV3-2 | TRBD1 | TGTGCCAGCAGCCTTACAGGGGGCAATTCCTATAATTCACCCCTCCACTTT | CASSLTGGNSYNSPLHF
TRBJ2-3 | NA | TRBV7-3 | TRBD2 | TGTGCCAGCAGCTTACAGGGCGGGAGGGCCTTAGATACGCAGTATTTT | CASSLQGGRALDTQYF
TRBJ2-3 | once | TRBV19 | TRBD2 | TGTGCCAGTAGTATAGATATGGTGAGGGCCGGGACTAGCGGACCTAAGCGGGCGCCAGATACGCAGTATTTT | CASSIDMVRAGTSGPKRAPDTQYF
TRBJ1-5 | NA | TRBV11-2 | NA | TGTGCCAGCAGCTCTAGCGGTAGCAATCAGCCCCAGCATTTT | CASSSSGSNQPQHF
TRBJ1-5 | NA | TRBV30 | NA | TGTGCCTGGAGTGTCAGTAGCAATCAGCCCCAGCATTTT | CAWSVSSNQPQHF
TRBJ1-2 | NA | TRBV28 | NA | TGTGCCAGCAGCTCCGCGTCGGGACAAGAGGCTAACTATGGCTACACCTTC | CASSSASGQEANYGYTF
TRBJ2-3 | NA | TRBV7-2 | TRBD2 | TGTGCCAGCAGCTTAGTCAGTGGGAGGGCCACAGATACGCAGTATTTT | CASSLVSGRATDTQYF
TRBJ2-1 | once | TRBV24-1 | NA | TGTGCCACCAGTGATCCACGGGCGGGACCGGATGAGCAGTTCTTC | CATSDPRAGPDEQFF
TRBJ2-5 | NA | TRBV11-2 | NA | TGTGCCAGCAGCTTAGGGCTCACAGAAGAGACCCAGTACTTC | CASSLGLTEETQYF
TRBJ2-7 | NA | TRBV6-6 | TRBD2 | TGTGCCAGCAGTTACGATCGGGGGGTTTCCTACGAGCAGTACTTC | CASSYDRGVSYEQYF
TRBJ1-6 | NA | TRBV30 | NA | TGTGCCTGGAGTGGAAGTTCAGGCTCGAATTCACCCCTCCACTTT | CAWSGSSGSNSPLHF
TRBJ2-7 | few | TRBV15 | NA | TGTGCCACCAGTTCTCCAAACCTTCTACGCTACGAGCAGTACTTC | CATSSPNLLRYEQYF
TRBJ2-7 | NA | TRBV6-1 | TRBD2 | TGTGCCAGCAGTGAAGGCGCTAGCGGGAGGGCCCTCTCCTACGAGCAGTACTTC | CASSEGASGRALSYEQYF
TRBJ1-1 | few | TRBV28 | TRBD1 | TGTGCCAGCAGTGCGACAGGGGGACCGCAGTTGCCTGAAGCTTTCTTT | CASSATGGPQLPEAFF
TRBJ2-3 | NA | TRBV12-2 | NA | TGTGCAAGTCGCCACAATCAGACTAGCGGAAGAGGTACGCAGTATTTT | CASRHNQTSGRGTQYF
TRBJ2-1 | NA | TRBV29-1 | TRBD2 | TGCAGCGCAGTGGGGACTAGCTCGACCGATGAGCAGTTCTTC | CSAVGTSSTDEQFF